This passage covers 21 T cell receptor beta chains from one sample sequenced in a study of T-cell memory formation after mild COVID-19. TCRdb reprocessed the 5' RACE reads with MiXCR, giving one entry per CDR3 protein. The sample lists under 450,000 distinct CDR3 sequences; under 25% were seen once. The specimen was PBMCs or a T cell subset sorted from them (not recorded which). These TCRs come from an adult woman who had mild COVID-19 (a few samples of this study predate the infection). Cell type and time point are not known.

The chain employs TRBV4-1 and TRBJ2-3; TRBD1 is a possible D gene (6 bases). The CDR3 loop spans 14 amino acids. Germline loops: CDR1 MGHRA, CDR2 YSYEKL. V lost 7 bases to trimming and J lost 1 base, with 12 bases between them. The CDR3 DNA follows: TGCGCCAGCACCTACAGGGCCCGCACAGATACGCAGTATTTT. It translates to CASTYRARTDTQYF.

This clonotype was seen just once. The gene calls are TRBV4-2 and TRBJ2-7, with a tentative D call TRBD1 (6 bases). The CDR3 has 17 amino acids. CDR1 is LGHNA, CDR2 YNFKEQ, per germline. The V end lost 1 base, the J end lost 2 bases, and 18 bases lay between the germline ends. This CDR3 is CASSQAWTIGGAYEQYF. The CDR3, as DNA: TGTGCCAGCAGCCAAGCCTGGACAATAGGGGGAGCCTACGAGCAGTACTTC.

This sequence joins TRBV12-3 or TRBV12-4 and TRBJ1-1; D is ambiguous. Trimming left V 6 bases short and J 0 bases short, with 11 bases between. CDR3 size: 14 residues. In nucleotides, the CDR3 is TGTGCCAGCAGGCCTACCACTGTGAACACTGAAGCTTTCTTT. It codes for CASRPTTVNTEAFF.

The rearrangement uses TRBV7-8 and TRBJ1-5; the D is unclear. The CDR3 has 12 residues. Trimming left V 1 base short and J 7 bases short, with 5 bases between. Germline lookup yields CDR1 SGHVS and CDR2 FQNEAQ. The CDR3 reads CASSLVWQPQHF. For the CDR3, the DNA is TGTGCCAGCAGCTTAGTGTGGCAGCCCCAGCATTTT.

CDR3 residues: CASSHGTSGSHEQFF. The CDR3 DNA sequence: TGTGCCAGCAGCCACGGGACTAGCGGGAGCCATGAGCAGTTCTTC. The rearrangement joins TRBV4-2 to TRBJ2-1, with 14 bases fitting TRBD2. Germline CDR1 is LGHNA and CDR2 is YNFKEQ. The V segment lost 3 bases and the J segment 8 bases; nucleotides outside the gene matches: 3. This CDR3 is 15 amino acids long.

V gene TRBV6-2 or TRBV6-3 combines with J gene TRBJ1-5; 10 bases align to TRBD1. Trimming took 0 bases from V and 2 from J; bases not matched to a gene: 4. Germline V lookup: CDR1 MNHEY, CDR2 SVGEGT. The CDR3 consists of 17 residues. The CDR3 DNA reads TGTGCCAGCAGTTACTCAGGACAGGGGGTTGGCAATCAGCCCCAGCATTTT. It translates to CASSYSGQGVGNQPQHF.

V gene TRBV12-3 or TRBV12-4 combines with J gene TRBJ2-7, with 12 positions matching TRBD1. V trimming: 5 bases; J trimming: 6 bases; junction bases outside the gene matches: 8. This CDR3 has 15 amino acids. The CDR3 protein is CASSPRDRGLREQYF. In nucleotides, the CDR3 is TGTGCCAGCAGTCCACGGGACAGGGGGCTTCGCGAGCAGTACTTC.

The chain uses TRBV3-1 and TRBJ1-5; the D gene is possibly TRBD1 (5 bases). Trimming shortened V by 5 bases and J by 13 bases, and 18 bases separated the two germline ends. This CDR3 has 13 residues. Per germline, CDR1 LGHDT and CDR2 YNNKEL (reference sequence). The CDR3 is CASSGAGSSSQHF. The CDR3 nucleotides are TGTGCCAGCAGCGGGGCAGGGTCCTCCTCACAGCATTTT.

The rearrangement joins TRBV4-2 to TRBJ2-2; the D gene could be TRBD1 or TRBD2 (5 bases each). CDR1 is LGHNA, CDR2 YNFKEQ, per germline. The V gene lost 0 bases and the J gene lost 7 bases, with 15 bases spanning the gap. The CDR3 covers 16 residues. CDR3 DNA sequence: TGTGCCAGCAGCCAAGATCCCGGGACGCTTCTCGGGGAGCTGTTTTTT. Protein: CASSQDPGTLLGELFF.

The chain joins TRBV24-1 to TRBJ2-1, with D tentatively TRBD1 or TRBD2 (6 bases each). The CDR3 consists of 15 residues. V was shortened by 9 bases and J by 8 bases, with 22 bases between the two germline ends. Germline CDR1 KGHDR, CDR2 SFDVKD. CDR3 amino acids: CATGDETSGEDEQFF. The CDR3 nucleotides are TGTGCCACCGGGGACGAAACATCAGGGGAGGATGAGCAGTTCTTC.

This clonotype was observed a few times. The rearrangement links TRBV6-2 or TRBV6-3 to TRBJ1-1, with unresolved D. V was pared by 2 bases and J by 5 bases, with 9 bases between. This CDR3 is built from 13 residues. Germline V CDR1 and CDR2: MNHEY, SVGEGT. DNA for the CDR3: TGTGCCAGCAGTTACATAGTTGGGACTGAAGCTTTCTTT. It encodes CASSYIVGTEAFF.

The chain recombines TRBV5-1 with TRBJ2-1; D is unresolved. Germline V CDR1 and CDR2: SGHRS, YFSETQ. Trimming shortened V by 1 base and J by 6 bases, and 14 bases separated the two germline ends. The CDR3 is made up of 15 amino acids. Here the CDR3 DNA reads TGCGCCAGCAGCTTGATGAGTCTTCGGGTCAATGAGCAGTTCTTC. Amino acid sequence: CASSLMSLRVNEQFF.

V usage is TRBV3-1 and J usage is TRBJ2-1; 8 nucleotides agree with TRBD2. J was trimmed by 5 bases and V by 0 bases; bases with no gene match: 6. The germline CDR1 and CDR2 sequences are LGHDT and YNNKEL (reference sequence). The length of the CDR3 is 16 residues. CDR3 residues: CASSQDGKAGDNEQFF. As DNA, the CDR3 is TGTGCCAGCAGCCAAGATGGAAAAGCGGGAGACAATGAGCAGTTCTTC.

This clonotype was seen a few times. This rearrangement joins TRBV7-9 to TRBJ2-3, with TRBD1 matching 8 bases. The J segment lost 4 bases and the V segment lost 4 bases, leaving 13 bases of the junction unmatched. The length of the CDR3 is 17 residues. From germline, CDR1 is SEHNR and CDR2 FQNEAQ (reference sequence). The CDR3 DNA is TGTGCCAGCAGCTCCTCCCGGGACAGGCAGCCCCCAGATACGCAGTATTTT. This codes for CASSSSRDRQPPDTQYF.

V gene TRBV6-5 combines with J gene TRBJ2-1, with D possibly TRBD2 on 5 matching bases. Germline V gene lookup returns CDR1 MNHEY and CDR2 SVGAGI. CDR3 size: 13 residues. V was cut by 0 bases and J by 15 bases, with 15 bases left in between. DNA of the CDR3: TGTGCCAGCAGTTACTCACTAGGGAAGCTCTGGTTCTTC. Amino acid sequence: CASSYSLGKLWFF.

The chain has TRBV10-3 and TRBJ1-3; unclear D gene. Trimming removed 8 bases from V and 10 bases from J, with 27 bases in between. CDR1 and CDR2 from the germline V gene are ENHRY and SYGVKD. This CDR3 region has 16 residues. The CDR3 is CAIGQDGVPPRGTIYF. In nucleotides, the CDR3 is TGTGCCATCGGCCAAGACGGGGTCCCCCCAAGAGGGACCATATATTTT.

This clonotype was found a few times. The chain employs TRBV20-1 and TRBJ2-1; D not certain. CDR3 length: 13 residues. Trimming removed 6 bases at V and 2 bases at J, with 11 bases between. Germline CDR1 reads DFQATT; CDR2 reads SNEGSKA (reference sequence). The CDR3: CSAAALAYNEQFF. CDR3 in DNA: TGCAGTGCCGCAGCCCTAGCCTACAATGAGCAGTTCTTC.

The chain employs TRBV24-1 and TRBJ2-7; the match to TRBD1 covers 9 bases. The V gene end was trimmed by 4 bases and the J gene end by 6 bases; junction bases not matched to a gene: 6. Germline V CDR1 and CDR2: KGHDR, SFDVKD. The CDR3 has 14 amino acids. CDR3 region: CATSEGQGYREQYF. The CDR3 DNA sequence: TGTGCCACCAGTGAAGGACAGGGGTATCGCGAGCAGTACTTC.

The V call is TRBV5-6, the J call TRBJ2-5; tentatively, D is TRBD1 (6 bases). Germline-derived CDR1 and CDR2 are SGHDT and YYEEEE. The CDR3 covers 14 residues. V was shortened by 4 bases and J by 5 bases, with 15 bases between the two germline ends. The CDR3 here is CASSPGQIKETQYF. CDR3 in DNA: TGTGCCAGCAGCCCCGGACAGATTAAGGAGACCCAGTACTTC.

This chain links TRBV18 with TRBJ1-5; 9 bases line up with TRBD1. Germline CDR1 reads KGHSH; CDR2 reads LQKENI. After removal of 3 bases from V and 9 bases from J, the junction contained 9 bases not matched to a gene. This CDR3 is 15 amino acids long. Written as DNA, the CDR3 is TGTGCCAGCTCACCCGGACAGGGGACCTCAGGGCCCCAGCATTTT. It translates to CASSPGQGTSGPQHF.

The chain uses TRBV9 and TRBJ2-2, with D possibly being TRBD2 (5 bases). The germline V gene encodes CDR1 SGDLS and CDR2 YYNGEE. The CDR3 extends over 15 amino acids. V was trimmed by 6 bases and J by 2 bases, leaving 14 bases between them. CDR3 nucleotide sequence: TGTGCCAGCAAATCCGGGCTAGCTAACACCGGGGAGCTGTTTTTT. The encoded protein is CASKSGLANTGELFF.